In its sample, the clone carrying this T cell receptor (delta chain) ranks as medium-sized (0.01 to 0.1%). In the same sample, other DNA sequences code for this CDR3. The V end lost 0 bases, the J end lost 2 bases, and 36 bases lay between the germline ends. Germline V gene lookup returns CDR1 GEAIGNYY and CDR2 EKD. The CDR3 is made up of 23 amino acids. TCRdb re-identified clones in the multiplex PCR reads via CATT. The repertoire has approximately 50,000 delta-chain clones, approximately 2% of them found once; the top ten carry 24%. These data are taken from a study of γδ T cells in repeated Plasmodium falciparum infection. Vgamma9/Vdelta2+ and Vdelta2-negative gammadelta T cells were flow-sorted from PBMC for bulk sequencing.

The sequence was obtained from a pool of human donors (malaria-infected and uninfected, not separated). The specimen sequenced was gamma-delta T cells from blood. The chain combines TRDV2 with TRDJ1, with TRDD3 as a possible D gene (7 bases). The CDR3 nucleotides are TGTGCCTGTGACACCATTGACTCTTCCTGGAAGACTGGGGATGTTACGGCGACCGATAAACTCATCTTT. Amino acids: CACDTIDSSWKTGDVTATDKLIF.